The sample holds one count of the clone carrying this TCR beta chain. The antigen remains undetermined. From the approximately 110-subject validation cohort, which was separate from the roughly 620-subject first cohort, the donors were drawn. The data were taken from a study of cytomegalovirus exposure and HLA in healthy donors. Whole-study results and caveats: Cytomegalovirus association was assigned to about 150 TCR beta chains. Clusters of TCRs from the first cohort tended to co-occur in the 95 to 150 validation repertoires (as a later analysis found).

Measured with immunoSEQ multiplex PCR; TCRdb has only the in-frame clones, and not every one. This sample yields some 38,000 clones, of which roughly 93% are seen a single time; 3.3% belongs to the top ten. Unmatched junction bases numbered 7, after V lost 4 bases and J lost 8 bases. The V gene's germline CDR1 is SQVTM and CDR2 ANQGSEA. The CDR3 has 14 residues. Input material: PBMCs. V and J are TRBV29-1 and TRBJ2-1; TRBD2 matches at 11 bases. This clonotype was sampled from a young man in good health and CMV-seronegative. The DNA for the CDR3 is TGCAGCGTTGCTCTTAGCGGGAGGGGGGATGAGCAGTTCTTC. The encoded protein is CSVALSGRGDEQFF.